A single sample is the source of the 28 T cell receptor beta chains below, sequenced in a study of T-cell memory formation after mild COVID-19. TCRdb re-analysed the 5' RACE reads in MiXCR, keeping a single row per CDR3 protein. The sample has about 210,000 distinct CDR3 sequences; about 10% are singletons. Sequences were obtained from PBMCs or a T cell subset sorted from them (not recorded which). The source of these receptors is a man aged 18 to 30 who had mild COVID-19 (a few samples of this study predate the infection). Cell type and time point are not known.

This clonotype was seen only a few times. The chain is built from TRBV6-6 and TRBJ1-6; D gene ambiguous. This CDR3 comprises 15 residues. V was trimmed by 2 bases and J by 7 bases, leaving 12 bases between them. Germline CDR1 and CDR2: MNHNY and SVGAGI (reference sequence). CDR3 nucleotides: TGTGCCAGCAGTTACACCGGCCGCTTCAATTCACCCCTCCACTTT. This codes for CASSYTGRFNSPLHF.

There are a few counts of this clonotype. The genes are TRBV9 and TRBJ2-1; the D call may be TRBD1 or TRBD2 (6 bases each). Trimming took off 4 bases at V and 2 bases at J, with 16 bases between the two ends. The V gene's germline CDR1 is SGDLS and CDR2 YYNGEE. The CDR3 length is 16 residues. The CDR3 protein is CASSPQEGVTYNEQFF. DNA of the CDR3: TGTGCCAGCAGCCCCCAGGAGGGGGTTACCTACAATGAGCAGTTCTTC.

The chain couples TRBV20-1 to TRBJ2-3; no clear D gene. Looked up from germline, CDR1 is DFQATT and CDR2 is SNEGSKA (reference sequence). The CDR3 consists of 15 residues. V lost 0 bases to trimming and J lost 0 bases, with 10 bases between them. CDR3 nucleotides: TGCAGTGCTAGAGATGGCTTCCCTAGCACAGATACGCAGTATTTT. Protein: CSARDGFPSTDTQYF.

The chain couples TRBV28 to TRBJ2-3; perhaps D is TRBD1 or TRBD2 (6 bases each). Per germline, CDR1 MDHEN and CDR2 SYDVKM. The CDR3 runs to 16 residues. V was trimmed by 3 bases and J by 1 base, leaving 14 bases between them. CDR3 in amino acids: CASSFRTGARTDTQYF. The CDR3 bases are TGTGCCAGCAGTTTCCGAACGGGGGCCCGCACAGATACGCAGTATTTT.

The sample holds a few counts of this clonotype. The chain couples TRBV9 to TRBJ2-3, with D unresolved. Per germline, CDR1 SGDLS and CDR2 YYNGEE. This CDR3 is built from 14 residues. V was cut by 4 bases and J by 2 bases, with 11 bases left in between. The DNA for the CDR3 is TGTGCCAGCAGCCCCCGGACGATCACAGATACGCAGTATTTT. Translating it yields CASSPRTITDTQYF.

In its sample, this clonotype was seen a few times. This sequence joins TRBV19 and TRBJ1-2, with unresolved D. CDR1 LNHDA and CDR2 SQIVND come from the germline V gene (reference sequence). This CDR3 comprises 16 residues. The ends were cut back, 5 bases at V and 5 bases at J, with 21 bases in the middle. As DNA, the CDR3 is TGTGCCAGTAGTTCCTCGGGTACTGAGGCCTTGTATGGCTACACCTTC. Amino acid sequence: CASSSSGTEALYGYTF.

The rearrangement uses TRBV18 and TRBJ2-3; D ambiguous. The CDR3 has 12 residues. Trimming removed 2 bases at V and 6 bases at J, with 6 bases between. Germline values: CDR1 KGHSH, CDR2 LQKENI. The CDR3 is CASSPSWDTQYF. CDR3 in DNA: TGTGCCAGCTCACCATCGTGGGATACGCAGTATTTT.

The chain couples TRBV7-8 to TRBJ2-3; D call uncertain. The germline gives CDR1 SGHVS, CDR2 FQNEAQ. The V end lost 1 base, the J end lost 2 bases, and 7 bases lay between the germline ends. CDR3 length: 14 residues. This chain's CDR3 is CASSLVRPTDTQYF. The DNA of the CDR3 is TGTGCCAGCAGCTTAGTCCGCCCCACAGATACGCAGTATTTT. Complete variable domain (other parts from reference TRBV7-8 and TRBJ2-3): GAGVSQSPRYKVAKRGQDVALRCDPISGHVSLFWYQQALGQGPEFLTYFQNEAQLDKSGLPSDRFFAERPEGSVSTLKIQRTQQEDSAVYLCASSLVRPTDTQYFGPGTRLTVL.

This clonotype appeared a few times. V gene TRBV18 combines with J gene TRBJ2-1, with D unclear. Germline loops: CDR1 KGHSH, CDR2 LQKENI. The CDR3 extends over 14 amino acids. Between the trimmed V and J ends, which lost 3 bases and 2 bases, there was a span of 8 bases. CDR3 region: CASSPAAAYNEQFF. CDR3 DNA: TGTGCCAGCTCACCTGCCGCGGCCTACAATGAGCAGTTCTTC.

The table lists this clonotype with a few counts. The CDR3: CASSLGLAGDTYNEQFF. Written as DNA, the CDR3 is TGTGCCAGCAGCTTAGGACTAGCGGGGGACACCTACAATGAGCAGTTCTTC. V gene TRBV7-2 combines with J gene TRBJ2-1, with 12 bases aligning to TRBD2. The CDR3 spans 17 residues. Germline loops: CDR1 SGHTA, CDR2 FQGNSA. Trimming cost V 1 base and J 2 bases; bases outside gene matches: 3.

The chain employs TRBV30 and TRBJ1-1; TRBD1 matches 9 bases. The length of the CDR3 is 17 residues. In germline, CDR1 is GTSNPN, CDR2 SVGIG (reference sequence). V lost 4 bases to trimming and J lost 5 bases; unmatched junction nucleotides: 17. This CDR3 is CAWTRRRTGTGRTEAFF. In nucleotides, the CDR3 is TGTGCCTGGACGCGAAGGAGGACCGGGACAGGGCGAACTGAAGCTTTCTTT. Complete variable domain (other parts from reference TRBV30 and TRBJ1-1): SQTIHQWPATLVQPVGSPLSLECTVEGTSNPNLYWYRQAAGRGLQLLFYSVGIGQISSEVPQNLSASRPQDRQFILSSKKLLLSDSGFYLCAWTRRRTGTGRTEAFFGQGTRLTVV.

This clonotype was seen a handful of times. The chain combines TRBV7-6 with TRBJ2-1; 10 nucleotides align to TRBD1. The junction had 12 bases not matched to a gene; V was cut back by 3 bases and J by 7 bases. CDR1 is SGHVS, CDR2 FNYEAQ, per germline. This CDR3 comprises 17 residues. The CDR3 here is CASSFYAGTGAGNEQFF. CDR3 bases: TGTGCCAGCAGCTTCTATGCCGGGACAGGGGCAGGGAATGAGCAGTTCTTC.

At least ten counts were recorded for this clonotype. The chain uses TRBV7-2 and TRBJ2-1, with D unclear. V shed 1 base and J shed 0 bases, with 7 bases lying between them. CDR3 length equals 15 residues. Germline V gene sequence: CDR1 SGHTA, CDR2 FQGNSA. The CDR3 loop is CASSLEVFSYNEQFF. The CDR3 region has the DNA TGTGCCAGCAGCTTAGAGGTTTTCTCCTACAATGAGCAGTTCTTC.

This clonotype was counted between two and nine times. The chain has TRBV7-6 and TRBJ2-5, with a possible D match to TRBD2 (5 bases). Between the trimmed V and J ends, which lost 0 bases and 6 bases, there was a span of 14 bases. The CDR3 spans 15 residues. Germline V gene sequence: CDR1 SGHVS, CDR2 FNYEAQ. As DNA, the CDR3 is TGTGCCAGCAGCTTAGCGCCTAGCCCGAGTCAGACCCAGTACTTC. Amino acid sequence: CASSLAPSPSQTQYF.

The rearrangement uses TRBV6-1 and TRBJ1-5, with a tentative D call TRBD1 (5 bases). Trimming took off 2 bases at V and 0 bases at J, with 8 bases between the two ends. Germline V gives CDR1 MNHNS, CDR2 SASEGT. The CDR3 sequence is 15 residues long. The CDR3 DNA reads TGTGCCAGCAGTGAAACGGGGGTTAGCAATCAGCCCCAGCATTTT. Its protein is CASSETGVSNQPQHF.

This clonotype has a handful of counts. This chain joins TRBV19 and TRBJ2-5, with D uncertain. In germline, CDR1 is LNHDA, CDR2 SQIVND (reference sequence). The CDR3 is 13 amino acids. The V end lost 3 bases, the J end lost 2 bases, and 7 bases lay between the germline ends. CDR3 in DNA: TGTGCCAGTAGTATGAGGCAGCAAGAGACCCAGTACTTC. Amino acids: CASSMRQQETQYF.

This clonotype was picked up a small number of times. The chain links TRBV28 to TRBJ1-1; D is ambiguous. The germline CDR1 and CDR2 sequences are MDHEN and SYDVKM. The length of the CDR3 is 15 residues. Trimming left V 6 bases short and J 0 bases short, with 14 bases between. Here the CDR3 DNA reads TGTGCCAGCAGCCCCCCGGGCACTCTGAACACTGAAGCTTTCTTT. Its protein is CASSPPGTLNTEAFF.

This clonotype was detected a few times. The genes are TRBV18 and TRBJ2-2; the D is unclear. The germline V and J ends were trimmed by 5 bases and 0 bases, with 4 bases remaining between them. The CDR3 consists of 13 residues. Germline V gives CDR1 KGHSH, CDR2 LQKENI. The CDR3 loop reads CASSESNTGELFF. The CDR3 DNA follows: TGTGCCAGCTCAGAGTCGAACACCGGGGAGCTGTTTTTT.

This clonotype appeared a few times. The chain joins TRBV6-6 to TRBJ2-2; 14 bases match TRBD2. The CDR3 covers 18 residues. With V trimmed by 0 bases and J by 6 bases, 6 bases remained unmatched. CDR1 and CDR2 (germline): MNHNY, SVGAGI (reference sequence). The CDR3 DNA sequence: TGTGCCAGCAGTTACTCGACTGCGACTAGCGGGGGGGCCGGGGAGCTGTTTTTT. It encodes CASSYSTATSGGAGELFF.

This clonotype was counted a few times. This rearrangement joins TRBV5-4 to TRBJ2-6, with a weak D call TRBD1 (6 bases). CDR1 is SGHNT and CDR2 is YYREEE in the germline V gene (reference sequence). CDR3 length equals 16 residues. Between the trimmed V and J ends, which lost 0 bases and 3 bases, there was a span of 10 bases. The CDR3 DNA is TGTGCCAGCAGCTTGGAGGGGGTTGATGGGGCCAACGTCCTGACTTTC. This sequence encodes CASSLEGVDGANVLTF.

The chain uses TRBV3-1 and TRBJ2-3; D is ambiguous. The CDR3 contains 14 residues. From germline, CDR1 is LGHDT and CDR2 YNNKEL (reference sequence). With 1 base removed from V and 0 bases from J, the gap between germline ends came to 5 bases. This chain's CDR3 is CASSQGSSTDTQYF. CDR3 nucleotide sequence: TGTGCCAGCAGCCAAGGGTCTAGCACAGATACGCAGTATTTT.

The V and J genes are TRBV7-2 and TRBJ1-4, with a weak D call TRBD1 (6 bases). V dropped 1 base and J dropped 14 bases, with 14 bases sitting between them. Germline V gene lookup returns CDR1 SGHTA and CDR2 FQGNSA. The CDR3 contains 13 residues. The CDR3 DNA reads as TGTGCCAGCAGCTTAGGAATCCGGGACATCCTGTTTTTT. Translation gives CASSLGIRDILFF.

This clonotype was counted a few times. The rearrangement joins TRBV6-5 to TRBJ2-3, with D possibly being TRBD1 (6 bases). With 7 bases removed from V and 3 bases from J, the gap between germline ends came to 11 bases. This CDR3 has 13 amino acids. Germline CDR1 MNHEY, CDR2 SVGAGI. The DNA of the CDR3 is TGTGCCAGCACCGACCAGGGGACAGATACGCAGTATTTT. Translated, it gives CASTDQGTDTQYF.

This chain uses TRBV20-1 with TRBJ1-2, with TRBD1 as a possible D gene (6 bases). The CDR3 covers 13 residues. Germline assignment: CDR1 DFQATT and CDR2 SNEGSKA (reference sequence). V lost 2 bases, J lost 12 bases, and 19 bases lay in between. CDR3 sequence reads: CSARQGWSAGDTF. The CDR3 nucleotides read TGCAGTGCTAGACAGGGGTGGTCCGCTGGGGACACCTTC.

This CDR3 reads CASSFDGLSGEQYV. The CDR3 nucleotides read TGTGCCAGCAGTTTTGACGGACTCTCGGGAGAGCAGTACGTC. This chain links TRBV12-3 or TRBV12-4 with TRBJ2-7, with a possible D match to TRBD2 (5 bases). Trimming pared 3 bases from V and 7 bases from J, leaving 16 bases between. The CDR3 loop spans 14 amino acids.

The rearrangement uses TRBV7-2 and TRBJ2-2; TRBD1 matches at 7 bases. V trimming: 5 bases; J trimming: 5 bases; junction bases outside the gene matches: 5. Germline lookup yields CDR1 SGHTA and CDR2 FQGNSA. This CDR3 has 14 residues. CDR3 nucleotide sequence: TGTGCCAGCAGCCTGGGACAGTCAACCGGGGAGCTGTTTTTT. This codes for CASSLGQSTGELFF.

A few counts support this clonotype. The V call is TRBV7-2, the J call TRBJ2-5; TRBD2 matches 8 bases. The CDR3 runs 16 residues. J was trimmed by 5 bases and V by 5 bases; bases with no gene match: 13. Per the germline V gene, CDR1 is SGHTA and CDR2 is FQGNSA. The CDR3 here is CASSRGGVAGFETQYF. CDR3 sequence (DNA): TGTGCCAGCAGCCGAGGGGGGGTAGCGGGGTTCGAGACCCAGTACTTC. The variable domain in full, with the rest retrieved from reference TRBV7-2 and TRBJ2-5, is GAGVSQSPSNKVTEKGKDVELRCDPISGHTALYWYRQSLGQGLEFLIYFQGNSAPDKSGLPSDRFSAERTGGSVSTLTIQRTQQEDSAVYLCASSRGGVAGFETQYFGPGTRLLVL.

Ten or more counts support this clonotype. This sequence joins TRBV7-2 and TRBJ2-2; TRBD1 or TRBD2 may be the D gene (5 bases each). Germline lookup yields CDR1 SGHTA and CDR2 FQGNSA. The germline V and J ends were trimmed by 5 bases and 6 bases, with 10 bases remaining between them. The CDR3 length is 13 residues. CDR3 region: CASSAGAAGELFF. Written as DNA, the CDR3 is TGTGCCAGCAGCGCCGGGGCGGCCGGGGAGCTGTTTTTT. Full variable domain (remainder filled in from reference TRBV7-2 and TRBJ2-2): GAGVSQSPSNKVTEKGKDVELRCDPISGHTALYWYRQSLGQGLEFLIYFQGNSAPDKSGLPSDRFSAERTGGSVSTLTIQRTQQEDSAVYLCASSAGAAGELFFGEGSRLTVL.